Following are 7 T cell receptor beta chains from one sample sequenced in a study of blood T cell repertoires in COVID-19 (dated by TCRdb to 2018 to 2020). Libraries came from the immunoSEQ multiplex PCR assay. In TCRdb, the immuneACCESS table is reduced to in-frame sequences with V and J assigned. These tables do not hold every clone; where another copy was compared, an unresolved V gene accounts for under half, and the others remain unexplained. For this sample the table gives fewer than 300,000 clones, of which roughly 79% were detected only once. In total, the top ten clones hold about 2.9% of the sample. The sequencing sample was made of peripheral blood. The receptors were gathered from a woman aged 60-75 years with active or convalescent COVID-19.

The CDR3 reads CASSDGRSNEKLFF. Here the CDR3 DNA reads TGTGCCAGCAGTGACGGTAGATCCAATGAAAAACTGTTTTTT. The chain is built from TRBV2 and TRBJ1-4, with D unclear. In germline, CDR1 is SNHLY, CDR2 FYNNEI. V lost 3 bases to trimming and J lost 5 bases, with 10 bases between them. CDR3 length equals 14 residues.

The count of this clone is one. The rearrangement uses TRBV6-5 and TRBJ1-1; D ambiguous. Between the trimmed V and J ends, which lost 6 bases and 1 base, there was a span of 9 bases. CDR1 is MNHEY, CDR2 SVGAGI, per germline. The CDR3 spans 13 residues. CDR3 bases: TGTGCCAGCAGAAATACAGAGAACACTGAAGCTTTCTTT. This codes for CASRNTENTEAFF.

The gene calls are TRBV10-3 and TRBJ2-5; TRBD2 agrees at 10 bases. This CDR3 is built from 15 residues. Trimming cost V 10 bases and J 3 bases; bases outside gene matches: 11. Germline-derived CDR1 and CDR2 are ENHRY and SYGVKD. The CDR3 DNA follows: TGTGCCACGGCGAGGTCTAGCGGGGGAAAAGAGACCCAGTACTTC. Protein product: CATARSSGGKETQYF.

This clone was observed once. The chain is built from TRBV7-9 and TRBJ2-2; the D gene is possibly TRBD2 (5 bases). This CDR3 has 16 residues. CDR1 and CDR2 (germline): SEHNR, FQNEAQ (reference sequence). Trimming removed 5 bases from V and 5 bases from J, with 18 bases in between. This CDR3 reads CASSRTGMWETGELFF. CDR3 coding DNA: TGTGCCAGCAGCCGGACGGGAATGTGGGAGACCGGGGAGCTGTTTTTT.

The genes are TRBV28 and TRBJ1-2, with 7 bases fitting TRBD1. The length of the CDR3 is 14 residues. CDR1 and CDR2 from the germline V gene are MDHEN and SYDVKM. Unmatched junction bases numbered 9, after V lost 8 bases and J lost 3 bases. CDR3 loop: CASSQGRGDYGYTF. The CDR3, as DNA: TGTGCCAGCTCACAGGGGAGAGGTGACTATGGCTACACCTTC.

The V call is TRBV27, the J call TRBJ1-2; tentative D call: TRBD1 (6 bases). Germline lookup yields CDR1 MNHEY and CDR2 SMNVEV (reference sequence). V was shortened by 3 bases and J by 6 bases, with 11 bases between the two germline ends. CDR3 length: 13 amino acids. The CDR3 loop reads CASSFGTHDGYTF. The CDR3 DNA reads TGTGCCAGCAGTTTCGGGACACACGATGGCTACACCTTC.

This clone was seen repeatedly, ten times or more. The CDR3 DNA follows: TGTGCCATCAGTGAGTCGAGTGGGACAGTTTACAATGAGCAGTTCTTC. Its protein is CAISESSGTVYNEQFF. The rearrangement joins TRBV10-3 to TRBJ2-1; 7 bases map to TRBD1. The CDR3 is made up of 16 amino acids. CDR1 and CDR2 (germline): ENHRY, SYGVKD. J lost 4 bases, V lost 0 bases, and 6 bases had no gene match.